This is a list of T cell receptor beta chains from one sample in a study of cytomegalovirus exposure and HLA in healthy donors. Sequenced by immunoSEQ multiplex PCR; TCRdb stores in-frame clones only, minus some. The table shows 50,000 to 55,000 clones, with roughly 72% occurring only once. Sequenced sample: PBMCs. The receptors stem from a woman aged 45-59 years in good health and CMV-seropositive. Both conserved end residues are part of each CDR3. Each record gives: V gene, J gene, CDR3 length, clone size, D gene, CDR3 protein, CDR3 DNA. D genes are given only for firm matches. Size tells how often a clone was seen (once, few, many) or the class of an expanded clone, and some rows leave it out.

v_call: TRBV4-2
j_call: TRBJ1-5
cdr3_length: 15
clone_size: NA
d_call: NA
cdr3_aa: CASSPAGDSNQPQHF
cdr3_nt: TGTGCCAGCAGCCCCGCGGGGGACAGCAATCAGCCCCAGCATTTT

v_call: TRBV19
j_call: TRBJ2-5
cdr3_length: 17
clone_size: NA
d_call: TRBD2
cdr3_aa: CASSGDGTSGVGETQYF
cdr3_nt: TGTGCCAGTTCTGGTGACGGGACTAGCGGGGTAGGGGAGACCCAGTACTTC

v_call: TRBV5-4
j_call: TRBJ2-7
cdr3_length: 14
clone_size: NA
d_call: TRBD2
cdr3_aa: CASSWTSGAYEQYF
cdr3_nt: TGTGCCAGCAGCTGGACTAGCGGGGCCTACGAGCAGTACTTC

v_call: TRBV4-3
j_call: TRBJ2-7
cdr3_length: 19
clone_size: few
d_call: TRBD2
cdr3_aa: CASSQGPGLAGGPGYEQYF
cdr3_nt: TGCGCCAGCAGCCAAGGCCCCGGGCTAGCGGGGGGGCCGGGGTACGAGCAGTACTTC

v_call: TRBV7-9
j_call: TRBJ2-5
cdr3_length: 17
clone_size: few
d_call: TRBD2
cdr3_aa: CASSLARASGAQETQYF
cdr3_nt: TGTGCCAGCAGCTTAGCGAGGGCTAGCGGGGCCCAAGAGACCCAGTACTTC

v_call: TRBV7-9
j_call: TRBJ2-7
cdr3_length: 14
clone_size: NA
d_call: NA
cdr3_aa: CASSSSTVTYEQYF
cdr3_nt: TGTGCCAGCAGCTCCTCGACAGTTACTTACGAGCAGTACTTC

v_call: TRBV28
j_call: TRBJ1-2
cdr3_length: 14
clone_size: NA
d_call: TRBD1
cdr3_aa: CASSLGQYIYGYTF
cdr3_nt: TGTGCCAGCAGTTTGGGACAGTACATCTATGGCTACACCTTC

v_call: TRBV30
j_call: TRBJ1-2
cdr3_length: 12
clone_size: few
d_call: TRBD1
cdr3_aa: CAWSGGQRRYTF
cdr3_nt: TGTGCCTGGAGCGGGGGACAGAGGCGCTACACCTTC

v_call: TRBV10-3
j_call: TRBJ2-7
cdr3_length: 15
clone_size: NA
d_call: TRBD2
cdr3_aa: CAISDGSGGSYEQYF
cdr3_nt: TGTGCCATCAGTGATGGGAGCGGGGGGTCCTACGAGCAGTACTTC

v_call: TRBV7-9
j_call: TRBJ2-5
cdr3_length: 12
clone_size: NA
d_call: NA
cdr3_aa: CASSLDDSKEYF
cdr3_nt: TGTGCCAGCAGCTTAGACGACAGCAAGGAATACTTC

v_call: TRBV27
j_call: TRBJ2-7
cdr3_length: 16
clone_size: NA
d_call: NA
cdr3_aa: CASSNNSRALAGEQYF
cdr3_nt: TGTGCCAGCAGTAATAATAGTCGGGCGCTAGCAGGCGAGCAGTACTTC

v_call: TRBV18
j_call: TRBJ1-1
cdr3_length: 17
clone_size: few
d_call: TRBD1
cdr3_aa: CASSPLPDRIANTEAFF
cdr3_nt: TGTGCCAGCTCACCACTGCCGGACAGGATAGCGAACACTGAAGCTTTCTTT

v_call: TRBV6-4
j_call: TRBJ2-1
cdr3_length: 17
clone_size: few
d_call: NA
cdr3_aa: CASRTPVLVSSYNEQFF
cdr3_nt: TGTGCCAGCAGGACCCCAGTTCTAGTTTCCTCGTACAATGAGCAGTTCTTC

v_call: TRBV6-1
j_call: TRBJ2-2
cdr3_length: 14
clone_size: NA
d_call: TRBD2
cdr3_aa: CATKGTRSAGELFF
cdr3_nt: TGTGCCACCAAAGGGACTAGGAGTGCCGGGGAGCTGTTTTTT

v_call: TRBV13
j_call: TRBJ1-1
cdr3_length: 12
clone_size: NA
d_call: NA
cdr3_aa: CASSGQYTEAFF
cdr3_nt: TGTGCCAGCAGCGGCCAGTACACTGAAGCTTTCTTT

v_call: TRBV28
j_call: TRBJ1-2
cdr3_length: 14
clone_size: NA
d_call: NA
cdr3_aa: CASSLGARVNGYTF
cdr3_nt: TGTGCCAGCAGTTTGGGGGCAAGGGTCAATGGCTACACCTTC

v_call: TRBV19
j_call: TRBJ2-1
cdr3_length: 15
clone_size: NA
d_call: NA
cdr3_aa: CASSGSPRSYNEQFF
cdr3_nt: TGTGCCAGTAGTGGGAGCCCCCGATCCTACAATGAGCAGTTCTTC

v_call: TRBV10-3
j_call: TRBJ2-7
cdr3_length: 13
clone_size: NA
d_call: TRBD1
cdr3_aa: CAISHPTGDEQYF
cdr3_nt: TGTGCCATCAGCCATCCGACAGGGGACGAGCAGTACTTC

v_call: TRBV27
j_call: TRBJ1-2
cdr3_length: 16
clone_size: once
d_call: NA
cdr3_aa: CASSLWGYRAADGYTF
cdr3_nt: TGTGCCAGCAGTTTATGGGGGTACAGGGCGGCGGATGGCTACACCTTC

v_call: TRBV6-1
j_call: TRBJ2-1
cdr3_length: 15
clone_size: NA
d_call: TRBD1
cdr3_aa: CASRGKDRLYNEQFF
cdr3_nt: TGTGCCAGCAGAGGGAAGGACAGGCTTTACAATGAGCAGTTCTTC

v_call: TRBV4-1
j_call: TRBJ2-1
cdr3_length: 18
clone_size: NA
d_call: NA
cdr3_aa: CASSQPGGGLAGYNEQFF
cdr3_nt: TGCGCCAGCAGCCAACCAGGGGGCGGGCTAGCGGGGTACAATGAGCAGTTCTTC

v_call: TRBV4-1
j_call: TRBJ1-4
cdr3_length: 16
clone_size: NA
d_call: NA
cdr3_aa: CASSQNLGGSPRELFF
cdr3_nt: TGCGCCAGCAGCCAAAACCTGGGGGGTTCCCCTAGGGAACTGTTTTTT

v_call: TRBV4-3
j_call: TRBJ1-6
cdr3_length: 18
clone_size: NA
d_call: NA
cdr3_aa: CASSLLGGWSSYNSPLHF
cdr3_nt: TGCGCCAGCAGCCTCCTTGGGGGCTGGAGCTCCTATAATTCACCCCTCCACTTT

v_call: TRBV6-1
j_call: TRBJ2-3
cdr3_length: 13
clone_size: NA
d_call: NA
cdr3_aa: CARYRVLADTQYF
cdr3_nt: TGTGCCAGGTACAGGGTCCTCGCAGATACGCAGTATTTT

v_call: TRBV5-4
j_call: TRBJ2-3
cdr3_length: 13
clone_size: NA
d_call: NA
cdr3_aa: CASSREPGDTQYF
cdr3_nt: TGTGCCAGCAGCCGAGAGCCTGGTGATACGCAGTATTTT

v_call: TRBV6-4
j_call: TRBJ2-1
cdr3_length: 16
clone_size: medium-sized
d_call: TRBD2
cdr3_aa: CASSDSGTSGYNEQFF
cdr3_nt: TGTGCCAGCAGTGACTCAGGGACTAGCGGTTACAATGAGCAGTTCTTC

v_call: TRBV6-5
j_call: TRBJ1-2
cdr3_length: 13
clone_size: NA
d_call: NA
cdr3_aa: CASSYGTSYGYTF
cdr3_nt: TGTGCCAGCAGTTACGGGACTAGCTATGGCTACACCTTC

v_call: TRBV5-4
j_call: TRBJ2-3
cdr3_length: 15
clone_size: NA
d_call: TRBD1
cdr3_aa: CASSLDRGVTDTQYF
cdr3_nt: TGTGCCAGCAGCTTGGACAGGGGAGTCACAGATACGCAGTATTTT

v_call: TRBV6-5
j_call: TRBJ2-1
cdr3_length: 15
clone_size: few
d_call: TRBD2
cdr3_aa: CASSSLAGGTNEQFF
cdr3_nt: TGTGCCAGCAGTTCTCTAGCGGGGGGCACTAATGAGCAGTTCTTC

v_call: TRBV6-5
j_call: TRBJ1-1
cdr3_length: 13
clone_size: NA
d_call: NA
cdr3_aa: CASGRKLNTEAFF
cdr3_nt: TGTGCCAGCGGTAGAAAGTTGAACACTGAAGCTTTCTTT

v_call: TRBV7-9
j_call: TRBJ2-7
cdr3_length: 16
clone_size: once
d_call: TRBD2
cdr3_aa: CASSHPRLAGAYEQYF
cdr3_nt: TGTGCCAGCAGCCACCCTCGACTAGCGGGAGCCTACGAGCAGTACTTC

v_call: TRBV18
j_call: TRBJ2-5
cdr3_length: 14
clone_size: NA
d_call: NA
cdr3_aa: CASSPGNSQETQYF
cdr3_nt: TGTGCCAGCTCACCCGGAAACAGCCAAGAGACCCAGTACTTC

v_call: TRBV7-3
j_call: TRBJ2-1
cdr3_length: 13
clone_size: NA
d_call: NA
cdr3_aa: CASSLLGHDEQFF
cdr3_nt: TGTGCCAGCAGCTTACTTGGACACGATGAGCAGTTCTTC